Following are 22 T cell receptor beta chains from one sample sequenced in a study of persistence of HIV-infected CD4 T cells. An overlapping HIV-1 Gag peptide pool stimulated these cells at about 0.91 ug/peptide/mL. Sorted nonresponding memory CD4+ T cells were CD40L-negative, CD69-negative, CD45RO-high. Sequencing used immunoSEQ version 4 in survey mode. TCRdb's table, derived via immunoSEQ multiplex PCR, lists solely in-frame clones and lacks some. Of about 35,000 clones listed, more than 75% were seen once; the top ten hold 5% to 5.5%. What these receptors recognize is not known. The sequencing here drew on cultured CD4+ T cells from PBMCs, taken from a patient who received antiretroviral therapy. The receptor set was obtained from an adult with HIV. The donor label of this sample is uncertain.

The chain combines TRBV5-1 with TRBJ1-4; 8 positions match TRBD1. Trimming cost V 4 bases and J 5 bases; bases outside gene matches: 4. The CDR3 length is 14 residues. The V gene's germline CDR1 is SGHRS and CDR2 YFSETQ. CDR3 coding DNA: TGCGCCAGCAGCGGGGACAGGCAGAATGAAAAACTGTTTTTT. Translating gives CASSGDRQNEKLFF. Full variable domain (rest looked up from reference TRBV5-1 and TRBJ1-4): KAGVTQTPRYLIKTRGQQVTLSCSPISGHRSVSWYQQTPGQGLQFLFEYFSETQRNKGNFPGRFSGRQFSNSRSEMNVSTLELGDSALYLCASSGDRQNEKLFFGSGTQLSVL.

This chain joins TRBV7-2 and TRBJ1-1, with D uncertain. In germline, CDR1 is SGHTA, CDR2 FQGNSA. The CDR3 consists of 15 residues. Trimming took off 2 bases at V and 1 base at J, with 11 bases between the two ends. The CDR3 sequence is CASSLPPRGNTEAFF. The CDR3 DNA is TGTGCCAGCAGCTTACCCCCGCGGGGGAACACTGAAGCTTTCTTT.

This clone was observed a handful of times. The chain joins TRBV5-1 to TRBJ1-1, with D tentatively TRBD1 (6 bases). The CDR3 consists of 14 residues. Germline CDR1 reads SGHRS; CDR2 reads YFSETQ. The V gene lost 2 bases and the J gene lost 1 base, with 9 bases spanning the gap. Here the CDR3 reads CASSLLQGNTEAFF. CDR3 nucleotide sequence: TGCGCCAGCAGCTTACTACAGGGGAACACTGAAGCTTTCTTT.

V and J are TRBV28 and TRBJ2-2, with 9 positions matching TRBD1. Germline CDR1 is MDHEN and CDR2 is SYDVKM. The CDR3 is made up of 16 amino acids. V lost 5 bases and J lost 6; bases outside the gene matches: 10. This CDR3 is CASSAAGQGAAGELFF. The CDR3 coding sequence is TGTGCCAGCAGTGCCGCGGGACAGGGCGCGGCCGGGGAGCTGTTTTTT.

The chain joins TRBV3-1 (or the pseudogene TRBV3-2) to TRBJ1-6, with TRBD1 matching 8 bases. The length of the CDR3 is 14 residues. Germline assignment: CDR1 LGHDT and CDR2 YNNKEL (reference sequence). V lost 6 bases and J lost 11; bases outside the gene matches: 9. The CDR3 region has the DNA TGTGCCAGCAGACCGGACAGGGACAGAGCACCCCTCCACTTT. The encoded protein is CASRPDRDRAPLHF.

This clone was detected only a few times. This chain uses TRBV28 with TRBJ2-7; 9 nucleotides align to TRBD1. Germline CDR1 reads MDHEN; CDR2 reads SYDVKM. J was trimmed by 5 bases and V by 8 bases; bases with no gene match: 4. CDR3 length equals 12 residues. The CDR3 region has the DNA TGTGCCAGCTGGGGACAGGGTAACGAGCAGTACTTC. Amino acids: CASWGQGNEQYF.

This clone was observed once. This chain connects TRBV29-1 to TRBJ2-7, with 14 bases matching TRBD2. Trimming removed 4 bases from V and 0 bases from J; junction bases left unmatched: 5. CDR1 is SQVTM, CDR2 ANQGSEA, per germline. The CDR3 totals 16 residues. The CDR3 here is CSVGGLAGVSSYEQYF. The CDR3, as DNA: TGCAGCGTTGGGGGACTAGCGGGGGTAAGCTCCTACGAGCAGTACTTC.

In DNA, the CDR3 is TGTGCCAGCAGCTTAGCCAGGCCTGGAAACACCATATATTTT. Its protein is CASSLARPGNTIYF. The chain is built from TRBV7-2 and TRBJ1-3, with D uncertain. This CDR3 contains 14 residues. CDR1 SGHTA and CDR2 FQGNSA come from the germline V gene. V lost 0 bases, J lost 2 bases, and 5 bases lay in between.

The CDR3 here is CASSLWGEANSPLHF. As DNA, the CDR3 is TGTGCCAGCAGCTTATGGGGGGAGGCGAACTCACCCCTCCACTTT. The V gene is TRBV7-8, the J gene TRBJ1-6, with a possible D match to TRBD1 (5 bases). Germline loops: CDR1 SGHVS, CDR2 FQNEAQ. The CDR3 consists of 15 residues. V dropped 2 bases and J dropped 10 bases, with 15 bases sitting between them.

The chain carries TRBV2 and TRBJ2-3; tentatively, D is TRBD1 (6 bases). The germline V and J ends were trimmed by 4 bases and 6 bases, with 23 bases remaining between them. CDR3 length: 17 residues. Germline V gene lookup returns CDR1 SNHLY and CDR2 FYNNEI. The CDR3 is CASSAPIGAGAVDTQYF. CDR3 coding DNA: TGTGCCAGCAGTGCCCCTATTGGGGCAGGGGCAGTGGATACGCAGTATTTT.

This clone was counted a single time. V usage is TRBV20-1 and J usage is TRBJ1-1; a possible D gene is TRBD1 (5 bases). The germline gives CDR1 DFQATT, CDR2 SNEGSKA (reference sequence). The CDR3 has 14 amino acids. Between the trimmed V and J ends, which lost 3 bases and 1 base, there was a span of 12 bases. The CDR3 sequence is CSASAQVSNTEAFF. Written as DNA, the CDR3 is TGCAGTGCTAGTGCACAGGTTTCGAACACTGAAGCTTTCTTT.

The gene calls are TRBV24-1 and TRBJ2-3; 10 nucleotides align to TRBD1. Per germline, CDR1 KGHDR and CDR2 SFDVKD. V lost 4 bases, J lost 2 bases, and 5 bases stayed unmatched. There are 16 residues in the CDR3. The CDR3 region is CATSDTGTGATDTQYF. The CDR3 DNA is TGTGCCACCAGTGACACCGGGACAGGGGCCACAGATACGCAGTATTTT.

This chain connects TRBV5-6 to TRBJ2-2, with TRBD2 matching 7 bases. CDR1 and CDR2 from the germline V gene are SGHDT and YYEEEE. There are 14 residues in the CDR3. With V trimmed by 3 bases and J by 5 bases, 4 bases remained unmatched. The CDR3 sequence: CASSSGGLTGELFF. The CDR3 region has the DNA TGTGCCAGCAGCTCGGGGGGTTTGACCGGGGAGCTGTTTTTT.

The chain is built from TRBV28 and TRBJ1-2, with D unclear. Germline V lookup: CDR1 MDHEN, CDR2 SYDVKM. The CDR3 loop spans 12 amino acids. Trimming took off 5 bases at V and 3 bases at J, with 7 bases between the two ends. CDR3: CASSQTDYGYTF. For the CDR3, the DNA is TGTGCCAGCAGTCAAACGGACTATGGCTACACCTTC.

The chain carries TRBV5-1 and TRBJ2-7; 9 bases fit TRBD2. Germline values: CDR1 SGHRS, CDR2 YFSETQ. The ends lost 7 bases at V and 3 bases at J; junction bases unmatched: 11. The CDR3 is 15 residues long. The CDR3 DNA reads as TGCGCCAGCGCGCCCCCCGCTAGCGGGGTCTACGAGCAGTACTTC. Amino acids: CASAPPASGVYEQYF.

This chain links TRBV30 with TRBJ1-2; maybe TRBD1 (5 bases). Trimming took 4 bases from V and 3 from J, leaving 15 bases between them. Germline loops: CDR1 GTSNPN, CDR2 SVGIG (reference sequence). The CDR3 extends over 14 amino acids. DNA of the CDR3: TGTGCCTGGACCCAACCCAGGGACTACTATGGCTACACCTTC. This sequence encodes CAWTQPRDYYGYTF.

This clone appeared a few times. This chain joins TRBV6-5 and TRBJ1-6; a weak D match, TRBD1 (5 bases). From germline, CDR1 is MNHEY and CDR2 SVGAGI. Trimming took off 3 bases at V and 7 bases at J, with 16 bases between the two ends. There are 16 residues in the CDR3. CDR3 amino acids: CASSYVAGMINSPLHF. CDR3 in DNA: TGTGCCAGCAGTTATGTGGCAGGGATGATAAATTCACCCCTCCACTTT.

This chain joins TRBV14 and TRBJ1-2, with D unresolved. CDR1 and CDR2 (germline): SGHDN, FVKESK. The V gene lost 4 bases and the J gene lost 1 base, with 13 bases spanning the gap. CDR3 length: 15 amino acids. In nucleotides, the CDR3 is TGTGCCAGCAGCCCTTTGGTCGGATTTAACTATGGCTACACCTTC. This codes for CASSPLVGFNYGYTF.

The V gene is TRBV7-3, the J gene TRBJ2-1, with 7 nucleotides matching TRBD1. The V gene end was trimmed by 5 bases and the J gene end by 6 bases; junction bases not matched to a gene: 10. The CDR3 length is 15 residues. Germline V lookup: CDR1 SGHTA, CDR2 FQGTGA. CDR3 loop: CASSPQGSPGNEQFF. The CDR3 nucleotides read TGTGCCAGCAGCCCACAGGGGTCACCAGGCAATGAGCAGTTCTTC.

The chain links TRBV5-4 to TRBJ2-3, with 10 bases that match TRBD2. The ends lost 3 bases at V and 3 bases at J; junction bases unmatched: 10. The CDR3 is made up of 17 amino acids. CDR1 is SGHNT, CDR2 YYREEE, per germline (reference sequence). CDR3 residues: CASSSRAGGRLTDTQYF. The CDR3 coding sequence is TGTGCCAGCAGCTCTAGAGCGGGGGGGCGTTTAACAGATACGCAGTATTTT. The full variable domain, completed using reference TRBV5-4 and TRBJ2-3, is ETGVTQSPTHLIKTRGQQVTLRCSSQSGHNTVSWYQQALGQGPQFIFQYYREEENGRGNFPPRFSGLQFPNYSSELNVNALELDDSALYLCASSSRAGGRLTDTQYFGPGTRLTVL.

The CDR3 coding sequence is TGTGCCAGCAGCCCCGGACAGGACCGCTCTGGAAACACCATATATTTT. It specifies CASSPGQDRSGNTIYF. This chain links TRBV27 with TRBJ1-3; 7 nucleotides match TRBD1. Germline assignment: CDR1 MNHEY and CDR2 SMNVEV (reference sequence). J lost 0 bases, V lost 6 bases, and 8 bases had no gene match. This CDR3 contains 16 residues.

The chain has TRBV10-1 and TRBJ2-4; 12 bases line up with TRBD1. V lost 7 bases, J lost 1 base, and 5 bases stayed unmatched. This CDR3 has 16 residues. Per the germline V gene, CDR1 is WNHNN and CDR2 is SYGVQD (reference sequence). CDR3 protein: CASKGQGATAKNIQYF. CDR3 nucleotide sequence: TGCGCCAGCAAGGGACAGGGGGCGACGGCCAAAAACATTCAGTACTTC.